The sequence of this T cell receptor beta chain was determined in a study of CD8 T cells in Susac syndrome. Study-level results: None of the CD4+ T cell repertoires in Susac syndrome showed clonal expansion.

With respect to this clonotype: The antigen remains undetermined.

The authors reverse transcribed about 0.5 to 1 ug RNA with random hexamers. immunoSEQ multiplex PCR amplified TCR beta CDR3 across 54 Vbeta, 13 Jbeta. TCRdb reprocessed the immunoSEQ multiplex PCR reads with MiXCR, giving one entry per CDR3 protein. The sample yields around 150,000 distinct CDR3 sequences, approximately 96% seen once. The germline gives CDR1 SQVTM, CDR2 ANQGSEA. This CDR3 contains 14 residues. The V end lost 7 bases, the J end lost 1 base, and 16 bases lay between the germline ends. The authors sequenced TCR beta from blood CD8+ and CD4+ T cells. Negative isolation was used for CD8+ and CD4+ T cells and FACS enrichment for TEMRA cells.

The J gene is TRBJ2-5, the V gene TRBV29-1; possible D gene TRBD2, 6 bases. The sample comprised CD4+ T cells from PBMCs. The TCR comes from a human donor with Susac syndrome. The CDR3 loop reads CSADGGAAQETQYF. The DNA for the CDR3 is TGCAGCGCAGACGGAGGGGCAGCCCAAGAGACCCAGTACTTC.